What follows are 11 T cell receptor beta chains derived from one specimen sequenced in a study of patients and donors after allogeneic stem cell transplantation. MiXCR, applied by TCRdb to the RT-PCR reads, yields one record per CDR3 protein. The sample has approximately 170,000 distinct CDR3 sequences; 24% are singletons. The sample was blood, either unsorted or a sorted T cell fraction (not recorded which). The receptor set was obtained from a human donor who was either an allogeneic HSCT recipient or a stem cell or donor lymphocyte infusion donor (not recorded which). It is not recorded whose cells these are; they may come from a transplant donor.

The chain employs TRBV7-9 and TRBJ2-3; 7 bases map to TRBD1. The CDR3 loop spans 15 amino acids. Germline CDR1 SEHNR, CDR2 FQNEAQ (reference sequence). Trimming took 5 bases from V and 6 from J; bases not matched to a gene: 11. The CDR3 is CASSRAGGVFDTQYF. Written as DNA, the CDR3 is TGTGCCAGCAGCCGCGCAGGGGGAGTTTTCGATACGCAGTATTTT. Based on the CDR3 plus reference TRBV7-9 and TRBJ2-3, the full variable domain is DTGVSQNPRHKITKRGQNVTFRCDPISEHNRLYWYRQTLGQGPEFLTYFQNEAQLEKSRLLSDRFSAERPKGSFSTLEIQRTEQGDSAMYLCASSRAGGVFDTQYFGPGTRLTVL.

This clonotype appeared many times. This chain connects TRBV29-1 to TRBJ2-7; D gene unclear. The CDR3 length is 11 residues. Germline CDR1 reads SQVTM; CDR2 reads ANQGSEA. V gave up 0 bases and J gave up 4 bases, with 4 bases separating them. CDR3 in amino acids: CSVEDPYEQYF. The CDR3 region has the DNA TGCAGCGTTGAAGACCCGTACGAGCAGTACTTC.

This clonotype was recorded a few times. The V call is TRBV15, the J call TRBJ1-4; possibly TRBD1 for D (5 bases). Trimming took off 5 bases at V and 7 bases at J, with 8 bases between the two ends. The CDR3 sequence is 12 residues long. Germline CDR1 LNHNV, CDR2 YYDKDF (reference sequence). CDR3 residues: CATSRRGEKLFF. The DNA of the CDR3 is TGTGCCACCAGCCGAAGGGGTGAAAAACTGTTTTTT.

There are a few counts of this clonotype. The chain couples TRBV3-1 to TRBJ1-6; D unclear. This CDR3 comprises 13 residues. Germline values: CDR1 LGHDT, CDR2 YNNKEL (reference sequence). Trimming took 7 bases from V and 8 from J, leaving 12 bases between them. This CDR3 reads CASTSKGDSPLHF. The DNA of the CDR3 is TGTGCCAGCACCTCCAAGGGAGATTCACCCCTCCACTTT.

The chain links TRBV20-1 to TRBJ2-1; 9 bases map to TRBD2. Trimming removed 0 bases from V and 9 bases from J; junction bases left unmatched: 9. Germline V gene sequence: CDR1 DFQATT, CDR2 SNEGSKA (reference sequence). The CDR3 sequence is 15 residues long. CDR3: CSARDLRTSVTEQFF. The CDR3 region has the DNA TGCAGTGCTAGAGATCTCAGGACTAGCGTGACTGAGCAGTTCTTC.

The CDR3 loop reads CASARGVAEAFF. CDR3 nucleotides: TGTGCTAGTGCGAGGGGTGTCGCTGAAGCTTTCTTT. This chain uses TRBV12-5 with TRBJ1-1, with D possibly TRBD1 on 5 matching bases. The CDR3 has 12 residues. Germline CDR1 and CDR2: LGHNT and FRNRAP. V lost 7 bases to trimming and J lost 6 bases, with 12 bases between them.

This clonotype was seen only a few times. The V and J genes are TRBV27 and TRBJ1-2; D is undetermined. CDR3 length: 15 residues. Germline V gene sequence: CDR1 MNHEY, CDR2 SMNVEV (reference sequence). V gave up 10 bases and J gave up 0 bases, with 18 bases separating them. The CDR3 region is CATLGRQAPNYGYTF. The CDR3 DNA is TGTGCCACACTGGGGAGGCAGGCTCCTAACTATGGCTACACCTTC.

This clonotype was counted only a few times. The gene calls are TRBV20-1 and TRBJ2-7; 8 bases are a match to TRBD1. The V and J ends lost 5 bases and 2 bases, in that order; junction bases with no gene match: 8. The length of the CDR3 is 14 residues. From germline, CDR1 is DFQATT and CDR2 SNEGSKA (reference sequence). DNA of the CDR3: TGCAGTGCTGGACCGACAGGGGTCCCCTACGAGCAGTACTTC. It codes for CSAGPTGVPYEQYF.

This clonotype was picked up a small number of times. The rearrangement links TRBV7-9 to TRBJ2-1; D is uncertain. The CDR3 loop spans 16 amino acids. Germline CDR1 reads SEHNR; CDR2 reads FQNEAQ (reference sequence). V was cut by 1 base and J by 4 bases, with 14 bases left in between. This CDR3 is CASSLVYTEVYNEQFF. Written as DNA, the CDR3 is TGTGCCAGCAGCTTAGTATATACAGAGGTATACAATGAGCAGTTCTTC.

This chain joins TRBV5-1 and TRBJ2-5, with D possibly TRBD1 on 6 matching bases. The CDR3 runs 14 residues. Germline V gives CDR1 SGHRS, CDR2 YFSETQ. V was pared by 0 bases and J by 5 bases, with 11 bases between. CDR3: CASSLVRGPETQYF. The CDR3 region has the DNA TGCGCCAGCAGCTTGGTCAGGGGACCGGAGACCCAGTACTTC.

V is TRBV27 and J is TRBJ2-3, with 8 nucleotides matching TRBD1. Germline V gene data show CDR1 as MNHEY and CDR2 as SMNVEV (reference sequence). J gave up 2 bases and V 3 bases, and 4 bases lay outside the gene matches. CDR3 length: 15 residues. Here the CDR3 reads CASSFETGDTDTQYF. The CDR3 DNA sequence: TGTGCCAGCAGTTTCGAGACAGGGGACACAGATACGCAGTATTTT.